The clone carrying this T cell receptor beta chain is medium-sized (0.01 to 0.1%) by share. TCRdb re-analyzed the PCR reads through MiXCR. Of 12,000 or so clones listed, approximately 35% are singletons. The CDR3 sequence is 16 residues long. The V gene's germline CDR1 is SGHNT and CDR2 YENEEA. V shed 6 bases, J shed 4 bases, and the junction held 9 bases outside the gene matches. Prior to thyroid surgery, none of the patients had received any treatment. This specimen belongs to a study of metastatic and nonmetastatic thyroid tumors. The source of this sequence is a female donor with papillary thyroid cancer or a benign thyroid nodule (not recorded which). Some clones in this sample may be carry-over from other donors' samples. What was sequenced was tumor tissue. The V and J genes are TRBV11-3 and TRBJ2-6; 7 nucleotides agree with TRBD1. Here the CDR3 reads CASRTTGDAGANVLTF. The CDR3 DNA reads as TGTGCCAGCAGGACCACAGGGGATGCCGGGGCCAACGTCCTGACTTTC.